Presented here are 28 T cell receptor beta chains from one specimen sequenced in a study of T cells in narcolepsy. Data came from immunoSEQ multiplex PCR; TCRdb stores just in-frame clones and leaves some out. In the table there are roughly 34,000 clones, more than 80% of which are singletons. Sequenced material: CD45RA- memory CD4+ T cells from PBMCs. The source is a human donor with narcolepsy.

The chain has TRBV27 and TRBJ1-3; D may be TRBD1 (5 bases). CDR3 length equals 15 residues. V dropped 4 bases and J dropped 0 bases, with 10 bases sitting between them. The germline V gene has CDR1 MNHEY and CDR2 SMNVEV (reference sequence). The CDR3 region is CASSSPGTSGNTIYF. The CDR3 DNA is TGTGCCAGCAGTTCACCCGGGACCTCTGGAAACACCATATATTTT.

The rearrangement uses TRBV5-1 and TRBJ2-1; D is unclear. Germline values: CDR1 SGHRS, CDR2 YFSETQ. V lost 4 bases to trimming and J lost 3 bases, with 17 bases between them. The CDR3 has 16 amino acids. CDR3 nucleotides: TGCGCCAGCAGCCCGGGTGTAGGTGGCCACTACAATGAGCAGTTCTTC. Its translation: CASSPGVGGHYNEQFF.

The CDR3 spells CASSLGRGGQEKTQYF. As DNA, the CDR3 is TGTGCCAGCAGCCTTGGGCGGGGGGGCCAGGAAAAGACCCAGTACTTC. The chain combines TRBV7-2 with TRBJ2-5; TRBD2 aligns across 9 bases. Germline loops: CDR1 SGHTA, CDR2 FQGNSA. There are 16 residues in the CDR3. V dropped 5 bases and J dropped 6; count of bases not matched to a gene: 13.

The chain employs TRBV6-1 and TRBJ1-1; no firm D call. Germline V gene data show CDR1 as MNHNS and CDR2 as SASEGT. Trimming stripped 7 bases from V and 9 bases from J, with 21 bases between. The CDR3 is made up of 14 amino acids. CDR3 sequence: CASNTRQRTFKAFF. DNA for the CDR3: TGTGCCAGCAATACCCGCCAACGGACCTTCAAAGCTTTCTTT.

J is TRBJ1-2 and V is TRBV7-2; D is uncertain. The V end was cut by 1 base, the J end by 4 bases, with 7 bases between. From germline, CDR1 is SGHTA and CDR2 FQGNSA. There are 13 residues in the CDR3. The CDR3 is CASSLGSFYGYTF. CDR3 DNA sequence: TGTGCCAGCAGCTTAGGGAGTTTCTATGGCTACACCTTC.

V usage is TRBV2 and J usage is TRBJ2-7; no reliable D call. Looked up from germline, CDR1 is SNHLY and CDR2 is FYNNEI. The CDR3 runs 11 residues. Trimming removed 7 bases from V and 4 bases from J, with 8 bases in between. This CDR3 reads CASTQEYEQYV. Here the CDR3 DNA reads TGTGCCAGCACCCAGGAATACGAGCAGTACGTC.

The V and J genes are TRBV28 and TRBJ2-5; 7 nucleotides agree with TRBD2. CDR3 size: 15 residues. Germline V lookup: CDR1 MDHEN, CDR2 SYDVKM. V gave up 3 bases and J gave up 2 bases; unmatched junction bases: 6. In DNA, the CDR3 is TGTGCCAGCAGTTTTTGGCTAGCGGTTCAAGAGACCCAGTACTTC. Translating gives CASSFWLAVQETQYF. Filled out from reference TRBV28 and TRBJ2-5, the complete variable domain reads DVKVTQSSRYLVKRTGEKVFLECVQDMDHENMFWYRQDPGLGLRLIYFSYDVKMKEKGDIPEGYSVSREKKERFSLILESASTNQTSMYLCASSFWLAVQETQYFGPGTRLLVL.

This clone was picked up a small number of times. The chain joins TRBV5-1 to TRBJ1-6, with a tentative D call TRBD1 (5 bases). The CDR3 length is 15 residues. Trimming took off 0 bases at V and 8 bases at J, with 12 bases between the two ends. Germline V gene data show CDR1 as SGHRS and CDR2 as YFSETQ. CDR3 in DNA: TGCGCCAGCAGCTTGGAGGGGTCGCCCGATTCACCCCTCCACTTT. As protein: CASSLEGSPDSPLHF.

This clone has a single count. The V gene is TRBV7-8, the J gene TRBJ1-4; D possibly corresponds to TRBD1 (5 bases). V was clipped by 8 bases and J by 3 bases, with 7 bases between them. This CDR3 has 12 residues. Germline V gives CDR1 SGHVS, CDR2 FQNEAQ. CDR3 in amino acids: CASGGANEKLFF. In nucleotides, the CDR3 is TGTGCCAGCGGGGGGGCTAATGAAAAACTGTTTTTT.

The gene calls are TRBV5-5 and TRBJ2-4; TRBD1 might be the D (6 bases). CDR3 length equals 14 residues. Trimming left V 3 bases short and J 5 bases short, with 12 bases between. CDR1 and CDR2 (germline): SGHKS, YYEKEE (reference sequence). The DNA of the CDR3 is TGTGCCAGCAGCTCCACAGGGAGTCAAAACATTCAGTACTTC. It specifies CASSSTGSQNIQYF.

The chain links TRBV11-3 to TRBJ1-1; possibly TRBD1 for D (5 bases). The CDR3 is 14 amino acids. Germline V gene data show CDR1 as SGHNT and CDR2 as YENEEA. Trimming left V 3 bases short and J 6 bases short, with 14 bases between. For the CDR3, the DNA is TGTGCCAGCAGCTTCGGGGCCCGGGACTCTGAAGCTTTCTTT. Its translation: CASSFGARDSEAFF.

The genes are TRBV5-5 and TRBJ1-1; 9 nucleotides match TRBD1. The V and J ends lost 2 bases and 1 base, in that order; junction bases with no gene match: 3. In germline, CDR1 is SGHKS, CDR2 YYEKEE (reference sequence). The CDR3 is 15 amino acids. The CDR3 loop reads CASSLKGQGNTEAFF. CDR3 in DNA: TGTGCCAGCAGCTTAAAGGGACAGGGGAACACTGAAGCTTTCTTT.

V and J are TRBV27 and TRBJ1-1; D uncertain. The CDR3 consists of 10 residues. V was cut by 9 bases and J by 4 bases, with 6 bases left in between. Germline V gene sequence: CDR1 MNHEY, CDR2 SMNVEV (reference sequence). CDR3 nucleotide sequence: TGTGCCAGTCGAGGCACTGAAGCTTTCTTT. Protein: CASRGTEAFF.

The chain combines TRBV9 with TRBJ2-1; 7 bases are shared with TRBD2. The CDR3 has 17 amino acids. The V and J ends lost 1 base and 5 bases, in that order; junction bases with no gene match: 12. CDR1 is SGDLS, CDR2 YYNGEE, per germline. The CDR3 region has the DNA TGTGCCAGCAGCGTATCAATAGTCGGGGGGTTCGACAATGAGCAGTTCTTC. Translated, it gives CASSVSIVGGFDNEQFF. The entire variable domain, with the rest obtained from reference TRBV9 and TRBJ2-1, is as follows: DSGVTQTPKHLITATGQRVTLRCSPRSGDLSVYWYQQSLDQGLQFLIQYYNGEERAKGNILERFSAQQFPDLHSELNLSSLELGDSALYFCASSVSIVGGFDNEQFFGPGTRLTVL.

V usage is TRBV5-1 and J usage is TRBJ1-2, with 7 bases matching TRBD1. This CDR3 region has 14 residues. From germline, CDR1 is SGHRS and CDR2 YFSETQ. The V gene end was trimmed by 3 bases and the J gene end by 6 bases; junction bases not matched to a gene: 8. This CDR3 is CASSWGDSRDGYTF. CDR3 nucleotides: TGCGCCAGCAGCTGGGGGGACAGCAGAGATGGCTACACCTTC.

The CDR3 coding sequence is TGCGCCAGCAGCCCCTCGGGAGGACAGGATTCACCCCTCCACTTT. Translation gives CASSPSGGQDSPLHF. This chain joins TRBV5-1 and TRBJ1-6; 7 bases line up with TRBD1. The V segment lost 4 bases and the J segment 8 bases; nucleotides outside the gene matches: 9. Germline CDR1 is SGHRS and CDR2 is YFSETQ. This CDR3 has 15 residues.

The V call is TRBV5-6, the J call TRBJ1-2, with 7 nucleotides matching TRBD1. This CDR3 has 13 amino acids. V dropped 3 bases and J dropped 6; count of bases not matched to a gene: 5. Germline-derived CDR1 and CDR2 are SGHDT and YYEEEE. The CDR3 sequence is CASSSDRVHGYTF. The DNA of the CDR3 is TGTGCCAGCAGCTCCGACAGGGTACATGGCTACACCTTC.

The gene calls are TRBV11-3 and TRBJ2-2, with D perhaps given as TRBD1 or TRBD2 (6 bases each). CDR3 length: 14 residues. Trimming shortened V by 1 base and J by 5 bases, and 8 bases separated the two germline ends. Per germline, CDR1 SGHNT and CDR2 YENEEA. CDR3 residues: CASSLGGGTGELFF. CDR3 bases: TGTGCCAGCAGCTTAGGAGGGGGGACCGGGGAGCTGTTTTTT.

V is TRBV27 and J is TRBJ2-1; unclear D gene. Looked up from germline, CDR1 is MNHEY and CDR2 is SMNVEV (reference sequence). The V end was cut by 5 bases, the J end by 4 bases, with 12 bases between. The CDR3 has 14 residues. CDR3 sequence: CASSAEPMYNEQFF. CDR3 bases: TGTGCCAGCAGTGCGGAACCTATGTACAATGAGCAGTTCTTC.

The sample holds a few counts of this clone. J is TRBJ2-1 and V is TRBV11-1; 10 bases are a match to TRBD2. The V and J ends lost 5 bases and 7 bases, in that order; junction bases with no gene match: 2. This CDR3 is 13 amino acids long. Germline CDR1 is SGHAT and CDR2 is FQDESV (reference sequence). The CDR3 DNA is TGTGCCAGCAGCGAGGGACTAGCGAATGAGCAGTTCTTC. This translates into CASSEGLANEQFF.

The chain has TRBV4-3 and TRBJ2-5; D remains ambiguous. Germline V gives CDR1 LGHNA, CDR2 YSLEER. The CDR3 has 16 residues. V dropped 0 bases and J dropped 5 bases, with 16 bases sitting between them. DNA for the CDR3: TGCGCCAGCAGCCAAGACGCAGGAAAAGGGTGGGAGACCCAGTACTTC. Translated: CASSQDAGKGWETQYF.

V usage is TRBV7-8 and J usage is TRBJ1-1; TRBD1 matches at 8 bases. The ends lost 5 bases at V and 4 bases at J; junction bases unmatched: 18. This CDR3 is 18 amino acids long. In germline, CDR1 is SGHVS, CDR2 FQNEAQ. CDR3: CASSPSLDRAPSGTEAFF. CDR3 nucleotide sequence: TGTGCCAGCAGCCCTAGCTTGGACAGGGCCCCTTCGGGCACTGAAGCTTTCTTT. Supplemented by reference TRBV7-8 and TRBJ1-1, the full variable domain reads GAGVSQSPRYKVAKRGQDVALRCDPISGHVSLFWYQQALGQGPEFLTYFQNEAQLDKSGLPSDRFFAERPEGSVSTLKIQRTQQEDSAVYLCASSPSLDRAPSGTEAFFGQGTRLTVV.

The chain employs TRBV9 and TRBJ1-1; the D is unclear. CDR1 SGDLS and CDR2 YYNGEE come from the germline V gene. The CDR3 sequence is 13 residues long. V lost 3 bases and J lost 0, with 6 bases in between. The CDR3 DNA follows: TGTGCCAGCAGCGCCTATTTGAACACTGAAGCTTTCTTT. This codes for CASSAYLNTEAFF.

V and J are TRBV6-1 and TRBJ2-1; TRBD2 matches 10 bases. The V gene end was trimmed by 6 bases and the J gene end by 2 bases; junction bases not matched to a gene: 4. Germline lookup yields CDR1 MNHNS and CDR2 SASEGT. There are 15 residues in the CDR3. In DNA form, the CDR3 reads TGTGCCAGCAGGCAAACTAGCGGGGCCTACAATGAGCAGTTCTTC. Amino acids: CASRQTSGAYNEQFF.

The chain carries TRBV6-5 and TRBJ1-6, with TRBD1 matching over 10 bases. Germline trimming cut 5 bases from V and 10 bases from J; bases unmatched to any gene: 8. The germline gives CDR1 MNHEY, CDR2 SVGAGI. The CDR3 consists of 15 residues. For the CDR3, the DNA is TGTGCCAGCAGTCCAATACGGGACAGGGGATCACCCCTCCACTTT. This gives the protein CASSPIRDRGSPLHF.

The chain joins TRBV27 to TRBJ2-5; 10 bases are shared with TRBD2. The CDR3 has 16 residues. The junction had 5 bases not matched to a gene; V was cut back by 0 bases and J by 4 bases. CDR1 is MNHEY, CDR2 SMNVEV, per germline (reference sequence). The CDR3 nucleotides read TGTGCCAGCAGTTTATCGGAGCGGGGGGGCCGAGAGACCCAGTACTTC. Its translation: CASSLSERGGRETQYF.

To note about this clone: The junction does not match germline at one end; this may be a read error. The chain has TRBV7-2 and TRBJ2-4, with D hard to call. CDR1 and CDR2 (germline): SGHTA, FQGNSA. The CDR3 loop spans 12 amino acids. CDR3 coding DNA: TGTGCCAGCACCTTAATAGGCGACATTCAGTACTTC. This sequence encodes CASTLIGDIQYF.

V usage is TRBV4-3 and J usage is TRBJ1-4; no definite D call. Germline V gives CDR1 LGHNA, CDR2 YSLEER. V was cut by 4 bases and J by 7 bases, with 16 bases left in between. The CDR3 consists of 15 residues. The CDR3 region has the DNA TGCGCCAGCAGCCCAACGGTGGGGTGGGCTGAAAAACTGTTTTTT. It codes for CASSPTVGWAEKLFF.